This T cell receptor (beta chain) was sequenced in a study of T cell repertoires in cytomegalovirus infection. Study-level information: CMV epitopes in the study were HLA-C-restricted (recently identified) and HLA-B-restricted (well studied). Matching HLA type and CMV infection were both indicated by public TCR beta signatures.

CDR3 length: 16 amino acids. V was shortened by 0 bases and J by 2 bases, with 13 bases between the two germline ends. CDR1 is MNHEY, CDR2 SMNVEV, per germline (reference sequence). TCRdb analysed the reads with MiXCR anew, one entry per CDR3 protein. The sample holds roughly 990,000 distinct CDR3 sequences, about a third seen once. This clonotype has a handful of counts. Its antigen is not identified. Overall study findings and caveats: Clonotype analysis showed dominance of the ex vivo response by HLA-C-restricted CMV-specific TCR beta clonotypes.

This sequence joins TRBV27 and TRBJ1-2; D is perhaps TRBD1 (6 bases). The receptor was isolated from a human donor in good health (CMV status not recorded). Some clones in this sample may be carry-over from other donors' samples. The input for sequencing was cultured CD8+ T cells from PBMCs, taken from culture after CMV antigen stimulation. The CDR3 nucleotides read TGTGCCAGCAGTTTATCCCGGGGGGGGCTCAACTATGGCTACACCTTC. This sequence encodes CASSLSRGGLNYGYTF.